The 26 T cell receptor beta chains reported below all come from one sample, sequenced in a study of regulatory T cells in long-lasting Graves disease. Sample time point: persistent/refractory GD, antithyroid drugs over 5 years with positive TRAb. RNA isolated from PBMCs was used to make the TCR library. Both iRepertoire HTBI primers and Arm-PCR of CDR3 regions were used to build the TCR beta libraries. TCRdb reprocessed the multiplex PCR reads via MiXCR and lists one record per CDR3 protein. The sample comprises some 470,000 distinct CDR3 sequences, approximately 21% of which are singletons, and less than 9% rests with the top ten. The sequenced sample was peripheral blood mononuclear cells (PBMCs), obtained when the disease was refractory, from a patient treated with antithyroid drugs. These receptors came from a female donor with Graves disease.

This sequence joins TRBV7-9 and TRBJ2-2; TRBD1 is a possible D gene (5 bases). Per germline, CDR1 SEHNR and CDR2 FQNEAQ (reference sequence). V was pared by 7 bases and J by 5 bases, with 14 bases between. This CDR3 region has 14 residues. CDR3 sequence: CASIRADRTGELFF. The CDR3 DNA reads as TGTGCCAGCATCAGGGCCGATAGGACCGGGGAGCTGTTTTTT.

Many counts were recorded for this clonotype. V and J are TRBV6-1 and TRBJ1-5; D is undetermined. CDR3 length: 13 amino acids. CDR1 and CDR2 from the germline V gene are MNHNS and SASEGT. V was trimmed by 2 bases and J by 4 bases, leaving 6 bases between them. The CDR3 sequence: CASSEQENQPQHF. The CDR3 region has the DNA TGTGCCAGCAGTGAACAGGAAAATCAGCCCCAGCATTTT.

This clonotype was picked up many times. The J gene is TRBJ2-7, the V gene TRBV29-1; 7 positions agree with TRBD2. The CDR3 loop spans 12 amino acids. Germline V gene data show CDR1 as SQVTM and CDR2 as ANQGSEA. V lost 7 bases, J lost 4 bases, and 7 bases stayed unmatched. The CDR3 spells CSAKRETYEQYF. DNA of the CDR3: TGCAGCGCTAAGCGGGAAACATACGAGCAGTACTTC.

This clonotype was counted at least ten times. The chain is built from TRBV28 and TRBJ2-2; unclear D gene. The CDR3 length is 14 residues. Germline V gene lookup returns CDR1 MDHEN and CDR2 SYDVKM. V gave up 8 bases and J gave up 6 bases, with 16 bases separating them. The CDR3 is CASWSAVWSGELFF. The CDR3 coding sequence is TGTGCCAGCTGGTCTGCGGTCTGGTCCGGGGAGCTGTTTTTT.

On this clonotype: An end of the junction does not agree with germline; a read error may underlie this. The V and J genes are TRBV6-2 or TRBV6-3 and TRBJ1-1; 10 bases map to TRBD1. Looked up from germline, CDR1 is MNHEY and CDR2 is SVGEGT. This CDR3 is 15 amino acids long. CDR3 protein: CASNYGTGANTEAFF. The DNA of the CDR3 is TGTGCCAGCAATTACGGGACAGGGGCGAACACTGAAGCTTTCTTT.

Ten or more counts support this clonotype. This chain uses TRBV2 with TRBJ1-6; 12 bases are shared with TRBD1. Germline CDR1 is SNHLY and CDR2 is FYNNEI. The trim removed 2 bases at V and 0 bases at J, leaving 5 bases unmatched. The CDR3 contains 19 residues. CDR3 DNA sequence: TGTGCCAGCAGTGAAAGCGGGACAGGGGGCGCCTCCTATAATTCACCCCTCCACTTT. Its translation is CASSESGTGGASYNSPLHF.

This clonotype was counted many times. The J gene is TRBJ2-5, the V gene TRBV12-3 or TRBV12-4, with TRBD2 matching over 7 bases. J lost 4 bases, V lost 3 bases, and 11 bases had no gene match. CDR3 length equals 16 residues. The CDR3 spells CASSLWRERFSETQYF. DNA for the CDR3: TGTGCCAGCAGTTTGTGGCGGGAGAGGTTCTCAGAGACCCAGTACTTC.

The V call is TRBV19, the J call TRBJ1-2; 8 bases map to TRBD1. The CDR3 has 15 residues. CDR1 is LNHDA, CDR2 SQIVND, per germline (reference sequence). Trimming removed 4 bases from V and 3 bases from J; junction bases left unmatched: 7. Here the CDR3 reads CASSTQGALDYGYTF. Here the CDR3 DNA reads TGTGCCAGTAGTACCCAGGGGGCGCTTGACTATGGCTACACCTTC.

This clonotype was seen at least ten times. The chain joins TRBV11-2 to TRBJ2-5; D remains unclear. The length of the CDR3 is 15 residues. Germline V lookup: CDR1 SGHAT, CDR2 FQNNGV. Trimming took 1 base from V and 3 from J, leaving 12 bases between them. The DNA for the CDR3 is TGTGCCAGCAGCTTAGGGGTGAGCAAGAAAGAGACCCAGTACTTC. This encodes CASSLGVSKKETQYF.

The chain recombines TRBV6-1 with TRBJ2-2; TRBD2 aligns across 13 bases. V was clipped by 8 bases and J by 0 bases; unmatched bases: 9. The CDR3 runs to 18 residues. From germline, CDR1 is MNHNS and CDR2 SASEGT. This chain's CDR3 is CASSQTSGRHTNTGELFF. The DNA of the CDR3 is TGTGCCAGCTCGCAGACTAGCGGGAGGCACACGAACACCGGGGAGCTGTTTTTT.

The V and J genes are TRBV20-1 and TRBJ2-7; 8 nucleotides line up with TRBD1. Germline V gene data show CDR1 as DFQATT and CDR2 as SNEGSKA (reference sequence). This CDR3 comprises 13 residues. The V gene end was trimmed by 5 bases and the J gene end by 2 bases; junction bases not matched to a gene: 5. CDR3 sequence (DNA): TGCAGTGCTGATCGACAGGGGACCTACGAGCAGTACTTC. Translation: CSADRQGTYEQYF.

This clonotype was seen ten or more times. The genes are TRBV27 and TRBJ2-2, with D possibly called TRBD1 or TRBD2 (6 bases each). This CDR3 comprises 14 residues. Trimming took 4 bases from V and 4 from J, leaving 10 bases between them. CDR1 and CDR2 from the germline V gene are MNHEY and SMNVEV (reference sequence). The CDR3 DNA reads TGTGCCAGCAGTTGGGGGGCTGGCACCGGGGAGCTGTTTTTT. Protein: CASSWGAGTGELFF.

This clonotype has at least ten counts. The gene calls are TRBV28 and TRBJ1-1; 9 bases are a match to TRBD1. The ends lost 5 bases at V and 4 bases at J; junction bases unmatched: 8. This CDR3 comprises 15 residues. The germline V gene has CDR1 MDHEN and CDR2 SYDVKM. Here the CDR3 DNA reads TGTGCCAGCAGTCCGCGGACAGGGGCGACCACTGAAGCTTTCTTT. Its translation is CASSPRTGATTEAFF.

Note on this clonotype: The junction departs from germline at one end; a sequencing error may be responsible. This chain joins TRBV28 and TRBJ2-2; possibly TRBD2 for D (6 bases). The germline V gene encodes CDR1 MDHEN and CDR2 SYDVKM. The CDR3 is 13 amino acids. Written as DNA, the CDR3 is TGTGCCGGCAGCTCGTGGGAGGCCGGGGAGCTGTTTTTT. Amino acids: CAGSSWEAGELFF.

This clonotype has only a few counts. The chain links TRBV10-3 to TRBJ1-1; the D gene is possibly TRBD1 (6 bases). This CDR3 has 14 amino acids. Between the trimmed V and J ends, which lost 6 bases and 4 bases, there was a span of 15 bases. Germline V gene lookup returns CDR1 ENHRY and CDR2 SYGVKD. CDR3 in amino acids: CAISQGGSATEAFF. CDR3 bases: TGTGCCATCAGCCAAGGGGGGTCGGCCACTGAAGCTTTCTTT.

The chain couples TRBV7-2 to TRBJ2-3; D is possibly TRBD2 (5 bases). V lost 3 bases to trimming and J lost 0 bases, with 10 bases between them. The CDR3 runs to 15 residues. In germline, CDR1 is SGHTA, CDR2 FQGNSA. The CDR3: CASSFMRASTDTQYF. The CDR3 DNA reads TGTGCCAGCAGCTTTATGAGGGCTAGCACAGATACGCAGTATTTT.

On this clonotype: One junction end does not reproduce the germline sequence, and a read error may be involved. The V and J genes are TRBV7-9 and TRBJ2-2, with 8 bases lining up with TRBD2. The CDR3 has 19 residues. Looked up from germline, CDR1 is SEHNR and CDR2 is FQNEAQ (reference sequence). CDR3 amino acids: CASSPRVGSGISNTRELFF. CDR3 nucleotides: TGTGCCAGCAGCCCCCGTGTGGGTAGCGGGATTTCGAACACCAGGGAGCTGTTTTTT.

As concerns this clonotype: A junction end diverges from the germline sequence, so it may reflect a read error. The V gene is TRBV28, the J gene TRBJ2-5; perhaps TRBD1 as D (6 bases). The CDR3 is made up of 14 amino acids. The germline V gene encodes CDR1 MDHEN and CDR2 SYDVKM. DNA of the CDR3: TGTGCCAGCGGTTTGGGGCAGGGGTGGGAGACCCAGTACTTC. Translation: CASGLGQGWETQYF.

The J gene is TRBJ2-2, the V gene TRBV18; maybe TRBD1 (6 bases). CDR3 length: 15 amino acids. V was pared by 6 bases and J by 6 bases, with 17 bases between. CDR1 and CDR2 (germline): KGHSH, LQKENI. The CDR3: CASSAQGTNAGELFF. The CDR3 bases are TGTGCCAGCTCCGCCCAAGGGACAAACGCCGGGGAGCTGTTTTTT. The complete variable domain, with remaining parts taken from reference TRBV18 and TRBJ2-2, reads NAGVMQNPRHLVRRRGQEARLRCSPMKGHSHVYWYRQLPEEGLKFMVYLQKENIIDESGMPKERFSAEFPKEGPSILRIQQVVRGDSAAYFCASSAQGTNAGELFFGEGSRLTVL.

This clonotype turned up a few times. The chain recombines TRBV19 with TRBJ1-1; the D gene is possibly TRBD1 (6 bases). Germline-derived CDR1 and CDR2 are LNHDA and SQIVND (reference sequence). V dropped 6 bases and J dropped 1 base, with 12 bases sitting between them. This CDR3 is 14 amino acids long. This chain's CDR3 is CASRVRDTNTEAFF. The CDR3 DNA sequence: TGTGCCAGTAGGGTTCGGGACACGAACACTGAAGCTTTCTTT.

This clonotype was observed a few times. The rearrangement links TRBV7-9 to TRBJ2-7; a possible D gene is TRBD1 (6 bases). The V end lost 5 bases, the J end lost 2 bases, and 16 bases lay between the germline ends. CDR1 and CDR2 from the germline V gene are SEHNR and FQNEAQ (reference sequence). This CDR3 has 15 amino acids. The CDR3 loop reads CASSDAAGAPYEQYF. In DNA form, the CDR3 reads TGTGCCAGCAGCGACGCTGCAGGGGCCCCCTACGAGCAGTACTTC.

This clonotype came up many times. CDR3 loop: CASSFYLGQSYEQYF. CDR3 coding DNA: TGTGCCAGCAGCTTCTACCTAGGACAGTCCTACGAGCAGTACTTC. The chain couples TRBV11-2 to TRBJ2-7; D possibly corresponds to TRBD1 (6 bases). Germline CDR1 and CDR2: SGHAT and FQNNGV. Trimming took 3 bases from V and 1 from J, leaving 13 bases between them. The CDR3 length is 15 residues.

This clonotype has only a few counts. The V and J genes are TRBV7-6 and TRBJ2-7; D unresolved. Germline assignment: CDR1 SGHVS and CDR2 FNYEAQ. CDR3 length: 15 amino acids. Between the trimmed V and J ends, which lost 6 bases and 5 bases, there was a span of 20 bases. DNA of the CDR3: TGTGCCAGCAGTCTCAACGACGGAACCCCTCACGAGCAGTACTTC. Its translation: CASSLNDGTPHEQYF. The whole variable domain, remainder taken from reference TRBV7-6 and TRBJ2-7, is GAGVSQSPRYKVTKRGQDVALRCDPISGHVSLYWYRQALGQGPEFLTYFNYEAQQDKSGLPNDRFSAERPEGSISTLTIQRTEQRDSAMYRCASSLNDGTPHEQYFGPGTRLTVT.

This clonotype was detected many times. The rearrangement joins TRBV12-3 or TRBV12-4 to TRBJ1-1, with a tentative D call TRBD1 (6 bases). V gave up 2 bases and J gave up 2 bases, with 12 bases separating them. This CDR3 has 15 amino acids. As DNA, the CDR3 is TGTGCCAGCAGTTTACGGGCAGGGGTAAACACTGAAGCTTTCTTT. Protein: CASSLRAGVNTEAFF.

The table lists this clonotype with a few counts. The CDR3: CASSPRGREWVQYF. In DNA, the CDR3 is TGTGCCAGCAGTCCTCGGGGGCGGGAGTGGGTGCAGTACTTC. This chain joins TRBV12-3 or TRBV12-4 and TRBJ2-7; TRBD2 might be the D (7 bases). The CDR3 is 14 residues long. Trimming pared 5 bases from V and 9 bases from J, leaving 20 bases between.

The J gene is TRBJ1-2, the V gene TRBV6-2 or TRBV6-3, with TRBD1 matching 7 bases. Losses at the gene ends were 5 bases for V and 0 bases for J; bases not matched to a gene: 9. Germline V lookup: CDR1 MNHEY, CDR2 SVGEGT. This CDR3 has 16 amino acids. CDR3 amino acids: CASSARRDSPNYGYTF. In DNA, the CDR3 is TGTGCCAGCAGTGCCCGTAGGGACAGTCCTAACTATGGCTACACCTTC.